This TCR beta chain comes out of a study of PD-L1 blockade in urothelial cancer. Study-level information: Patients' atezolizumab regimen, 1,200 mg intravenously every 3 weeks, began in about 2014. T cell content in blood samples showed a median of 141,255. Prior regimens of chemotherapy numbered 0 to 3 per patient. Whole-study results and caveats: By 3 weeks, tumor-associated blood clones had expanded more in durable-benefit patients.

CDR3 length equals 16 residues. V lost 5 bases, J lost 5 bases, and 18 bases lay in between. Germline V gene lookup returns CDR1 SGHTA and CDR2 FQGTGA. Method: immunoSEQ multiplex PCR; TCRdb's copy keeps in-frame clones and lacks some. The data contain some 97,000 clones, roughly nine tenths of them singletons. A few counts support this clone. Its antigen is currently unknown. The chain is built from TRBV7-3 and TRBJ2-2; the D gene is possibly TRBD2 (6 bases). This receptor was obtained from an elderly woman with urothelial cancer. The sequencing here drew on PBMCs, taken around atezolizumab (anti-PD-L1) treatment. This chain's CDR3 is CASSPRGQGGTGELFF. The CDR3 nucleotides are TGTGCCAGCAGCCCCCGAGGGCAGGGAGGAACCGGGGAGCTGTTTTTT.